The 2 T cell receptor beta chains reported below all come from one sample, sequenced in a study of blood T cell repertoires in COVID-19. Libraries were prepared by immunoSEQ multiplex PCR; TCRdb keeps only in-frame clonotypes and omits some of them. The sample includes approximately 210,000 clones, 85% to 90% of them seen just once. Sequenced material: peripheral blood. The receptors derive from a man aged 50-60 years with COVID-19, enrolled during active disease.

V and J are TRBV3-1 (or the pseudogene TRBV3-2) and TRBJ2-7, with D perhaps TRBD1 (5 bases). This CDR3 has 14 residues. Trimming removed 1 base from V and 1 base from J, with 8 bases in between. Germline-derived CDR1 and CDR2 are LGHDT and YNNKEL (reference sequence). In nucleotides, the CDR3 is TGTGCCAGCAGCCAAGGGAAGGGGTCCTACGAGCAGTACTTC. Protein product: CASSQGKGSYEQYF.

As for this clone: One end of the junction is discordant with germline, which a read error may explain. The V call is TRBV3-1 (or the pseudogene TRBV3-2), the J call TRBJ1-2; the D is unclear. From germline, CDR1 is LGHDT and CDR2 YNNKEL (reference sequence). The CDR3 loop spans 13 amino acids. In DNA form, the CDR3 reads TGTGCCAGCAGCTTATCAACGGCCGGGGTAGCCTCCTTC. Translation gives CASSLSTAGVASF.